Reported below is one T cell receptor (beta chain). Its antigen is currently unknown. Replicate sorted-subset PCRs were loaded with 150 to 200 ng DNA, tens of thousands of T cell genomes. Here immunoSEQ multiplex PCR was the method, and the copy in TCRdb shows in-frame clones only, minus some. The sample holds roughly 1,600,000 clones, approximately 98.5% seen once. This entry belongs to a study of shared clonotypes between healthy human individuals. Turning to the study itself: Two female and a few male donors aged 18 to 49 were enrolled.

This CDR3 contains 14 residues. Losses at the gene ends were 4 bases for V and 6 bases for J; bases not matched to a gene: 5. Germline loops: CDR1 MNHNS, CDR2 SASEGT. Points from the study as a whole: A small donor pool kept down the genetic and exposure-history diversity that was represented. Shared clonotypes across all four donors exceeded non-shared ones in generation probability.

The TCR originated in a man aged 30 to 45 in good health. The specimen sequenced was naive CD4+ T cells sorted from blood. Subset reported: CD45RA+ positively selected. The chain carries TRBV6-1 and TRBJ2-7; 11 nucleotides match TRBD2. The CDR3, as DNA: TGTGCCAGCAGTGTTAGCGGGAGGGGCCCCGAGCAGTACTTC. Translated: CASSVSGRGPEQYF.